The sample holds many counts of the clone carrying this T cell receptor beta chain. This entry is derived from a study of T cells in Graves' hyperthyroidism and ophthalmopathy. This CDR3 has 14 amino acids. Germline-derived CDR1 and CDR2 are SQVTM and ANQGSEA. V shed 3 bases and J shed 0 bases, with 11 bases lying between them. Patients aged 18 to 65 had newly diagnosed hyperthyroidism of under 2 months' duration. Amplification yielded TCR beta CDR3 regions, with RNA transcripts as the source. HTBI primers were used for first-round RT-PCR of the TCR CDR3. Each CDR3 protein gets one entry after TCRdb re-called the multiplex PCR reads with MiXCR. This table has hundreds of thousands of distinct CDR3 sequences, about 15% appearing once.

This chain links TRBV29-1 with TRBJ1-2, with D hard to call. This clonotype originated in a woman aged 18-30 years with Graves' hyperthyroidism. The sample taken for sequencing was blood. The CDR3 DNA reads TGCAGCGTTGAGCCTGAAGTAGCTAACTATGGCTACACCTTC. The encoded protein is CSVEPEVANYGYTF.